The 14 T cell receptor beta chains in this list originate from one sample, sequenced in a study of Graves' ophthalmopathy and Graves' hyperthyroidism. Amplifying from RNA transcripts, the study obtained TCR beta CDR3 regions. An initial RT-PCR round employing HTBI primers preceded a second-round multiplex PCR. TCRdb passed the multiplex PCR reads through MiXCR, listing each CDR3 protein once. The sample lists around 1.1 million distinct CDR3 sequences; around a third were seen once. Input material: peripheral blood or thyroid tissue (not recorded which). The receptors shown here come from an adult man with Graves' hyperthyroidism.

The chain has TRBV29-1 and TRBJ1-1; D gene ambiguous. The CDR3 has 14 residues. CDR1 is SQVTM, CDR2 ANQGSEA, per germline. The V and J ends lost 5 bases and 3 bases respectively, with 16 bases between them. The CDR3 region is CSVLGGPLYTEAFF. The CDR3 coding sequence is TGCAGCGTTCTGGGAGGGCCCTTATACACTGAAGCTTTCTTT.

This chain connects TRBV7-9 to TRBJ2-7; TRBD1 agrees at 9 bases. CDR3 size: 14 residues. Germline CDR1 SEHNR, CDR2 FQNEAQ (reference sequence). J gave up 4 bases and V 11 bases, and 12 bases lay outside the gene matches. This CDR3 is CAWGSGTGMYEQYF. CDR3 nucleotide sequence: TGTGCCTGGGGGTCCGGGACAGGGATGTACGAGCAGTACTTC. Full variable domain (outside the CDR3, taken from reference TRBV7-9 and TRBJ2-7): DTGVSQNPRHKITKRGQNVTFRCDPISEHNRLYWYRQTLGQGPEFLTYFQNEAQLEKSRLLSDRFSAERPKGSFSTLEIQRTEQGDSAMYLCAWGSGTGMYEQYFGPGTRLTVT.

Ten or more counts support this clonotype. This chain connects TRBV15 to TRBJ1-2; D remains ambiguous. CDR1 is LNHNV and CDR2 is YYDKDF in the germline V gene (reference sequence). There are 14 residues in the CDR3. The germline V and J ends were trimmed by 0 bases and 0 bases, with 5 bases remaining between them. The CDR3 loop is CATSREGANYGYTF. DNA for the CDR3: TGTGCCACCAGCAGAGAGGGAGCTAACTATGGCTACACCTTC.

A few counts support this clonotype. CDR3 residues: CASSYSGDRYEQYF. In nucleotides, the CDR3 is TGTGCCAGCAGTTACTCGGGGGACAGGTACGAGCAGTACTTC. The chain carries TRBV6-2 or TRBV6-3 and TRBJ2-7, with 8 bases lining up with TRBD1. Germline V gene data show CDR1 as MNHEY and CDR2 as SVGEGT. This CDR3 comprises 14 residues. V lost 0 bases, J lost 4 bases, and 2 bases stayed unmatched.

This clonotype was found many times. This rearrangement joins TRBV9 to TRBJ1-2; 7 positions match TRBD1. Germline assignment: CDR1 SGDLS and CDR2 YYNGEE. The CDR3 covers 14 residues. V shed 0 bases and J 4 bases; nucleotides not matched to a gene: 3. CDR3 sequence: CASSVEGAGYGYTF. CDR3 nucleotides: TGTGCCAGCAGCGTAGAGGGGGCCGGCTATGGCTACACCTTC.

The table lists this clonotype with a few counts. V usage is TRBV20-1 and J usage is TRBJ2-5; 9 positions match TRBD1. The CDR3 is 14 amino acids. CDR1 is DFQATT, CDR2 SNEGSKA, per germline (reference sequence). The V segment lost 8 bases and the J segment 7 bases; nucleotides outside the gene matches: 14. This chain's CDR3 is CSSSPGQGSGTQYF. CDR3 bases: TGCAGTTCTTCGCCGGGACAGGGCTCTGGGACCCAGTACTTC.

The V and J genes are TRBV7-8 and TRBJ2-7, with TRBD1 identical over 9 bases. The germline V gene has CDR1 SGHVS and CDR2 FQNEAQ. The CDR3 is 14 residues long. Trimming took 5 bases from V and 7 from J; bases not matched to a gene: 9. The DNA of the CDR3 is TGTGCCAGCAGCCCGGGACAGGGAGGACTTGAGCAGTACTTC. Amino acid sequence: CASSPGQGGLEQYF.

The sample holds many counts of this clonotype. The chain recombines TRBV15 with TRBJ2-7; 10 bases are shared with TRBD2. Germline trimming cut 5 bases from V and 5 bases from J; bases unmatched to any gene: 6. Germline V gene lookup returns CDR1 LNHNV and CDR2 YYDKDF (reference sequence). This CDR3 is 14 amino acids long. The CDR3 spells CATSPSGRLDEQYF. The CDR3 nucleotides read TGTGCCACCAGCCCTAGCGGGAGACTCGACGAGCAGTACTTC.

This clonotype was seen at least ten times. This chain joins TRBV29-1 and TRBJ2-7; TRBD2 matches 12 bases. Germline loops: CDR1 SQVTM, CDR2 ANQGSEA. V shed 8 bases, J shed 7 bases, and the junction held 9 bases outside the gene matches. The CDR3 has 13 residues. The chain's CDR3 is CSLRLAGDAEQYF. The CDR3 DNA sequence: TGCAGCTTACGACTAGCGGGAGACGCGGAGCAGTACTTC.

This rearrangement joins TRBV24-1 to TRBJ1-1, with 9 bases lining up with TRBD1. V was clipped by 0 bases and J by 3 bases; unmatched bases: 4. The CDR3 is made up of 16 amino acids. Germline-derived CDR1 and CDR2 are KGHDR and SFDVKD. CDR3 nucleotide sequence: TGTGCCACCAGTGATTTGAACGGACAGGGGTACACTGAAGCTTTCTTT. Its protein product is CATSDLNGQGYTEAFF.

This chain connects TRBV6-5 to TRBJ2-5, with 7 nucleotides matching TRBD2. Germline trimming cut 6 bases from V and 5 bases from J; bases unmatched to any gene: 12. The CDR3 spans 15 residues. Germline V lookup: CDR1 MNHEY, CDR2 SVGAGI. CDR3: CASRTTSSPQETQYF. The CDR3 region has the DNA TGTGCCAGCAGAACGACTAGCTCCCCTCAGGAGACCCAGTACTTC.

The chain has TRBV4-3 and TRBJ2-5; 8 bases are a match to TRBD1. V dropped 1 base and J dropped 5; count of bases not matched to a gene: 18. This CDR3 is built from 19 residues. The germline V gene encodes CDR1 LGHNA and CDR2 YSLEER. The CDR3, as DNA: TGCGCCAGCAGCCAAGGGGGCCGGGACAGGACGAACAGGGGGGAGACCCAGTACTTC. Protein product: CASSQGGRDRTNRGETQYF.

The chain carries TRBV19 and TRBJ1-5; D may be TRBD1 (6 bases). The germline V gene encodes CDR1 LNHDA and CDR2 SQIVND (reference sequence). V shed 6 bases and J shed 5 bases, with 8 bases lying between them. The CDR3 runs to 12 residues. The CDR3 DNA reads TGTGCCAGTAGCACAGGGCATCAGCCCCAGCATTTT. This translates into CASSTGHQPQHF.

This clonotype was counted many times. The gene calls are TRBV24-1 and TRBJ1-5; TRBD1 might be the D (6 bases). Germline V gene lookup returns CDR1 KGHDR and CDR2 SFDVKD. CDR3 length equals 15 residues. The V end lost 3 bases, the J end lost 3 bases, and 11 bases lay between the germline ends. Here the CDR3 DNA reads TGTGCCACCAGTGATCACAGGGAACCCAATCAGCCCCAGCATTTT. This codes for CATSDHREPNQPQHF.